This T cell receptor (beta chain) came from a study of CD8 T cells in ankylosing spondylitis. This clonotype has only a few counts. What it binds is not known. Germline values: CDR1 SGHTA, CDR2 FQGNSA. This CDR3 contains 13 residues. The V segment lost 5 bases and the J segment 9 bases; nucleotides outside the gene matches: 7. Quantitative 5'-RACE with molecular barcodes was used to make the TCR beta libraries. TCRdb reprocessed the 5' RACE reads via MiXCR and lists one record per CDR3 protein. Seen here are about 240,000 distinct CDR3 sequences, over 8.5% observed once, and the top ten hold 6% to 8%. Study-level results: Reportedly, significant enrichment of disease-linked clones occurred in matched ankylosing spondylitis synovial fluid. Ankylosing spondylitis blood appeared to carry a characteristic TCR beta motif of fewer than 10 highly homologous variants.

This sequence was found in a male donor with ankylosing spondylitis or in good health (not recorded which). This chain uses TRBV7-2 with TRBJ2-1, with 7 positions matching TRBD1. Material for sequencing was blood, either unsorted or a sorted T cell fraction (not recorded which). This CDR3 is CASSPETGLEQFF. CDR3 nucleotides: TGTGCCAGCAGCCCAGAGACAGGGCTTGAGCAGTTCTTC.